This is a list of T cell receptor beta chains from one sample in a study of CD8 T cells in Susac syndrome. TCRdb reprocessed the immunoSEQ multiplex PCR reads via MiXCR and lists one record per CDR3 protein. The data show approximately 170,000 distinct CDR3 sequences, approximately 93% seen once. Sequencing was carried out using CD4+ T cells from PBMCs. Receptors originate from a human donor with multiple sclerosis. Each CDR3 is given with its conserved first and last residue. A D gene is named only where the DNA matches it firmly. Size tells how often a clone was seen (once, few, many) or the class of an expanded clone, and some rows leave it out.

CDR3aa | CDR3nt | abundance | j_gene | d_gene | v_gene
CATSDSRFQLSSNEQFF | TGTGCCACCAGTGATTCGAGGTTCCAGCTATCCTCCAATGAGCAGTTCTTC | . | TRBJ2-1 | . | TRBV24-1
CAWTGGETQYF | TGTGCCTGGACCGGGGGGGAGACCCAGTACTTC | . | TRBJ2-5 | TRBD2 | TRBV30
CSARGQVRDYEQYF | TGCAGTGCTAGAGGGCAGGTCCGTGATTACGAGCAGTACTTC | . | TRBJ2-7 | . | TRBV20-1
CASSPLAEDSSGANVLTF | TGCGCCAGCAGCCCTCTAGCGGAGGATTCCTCTGGGGCCAACGTCCTGACTTTC | . | TRBJ2-6 | TRBD2 | TRBV4-1
CAWLHFRDRWNEKLFF | TGTGCCTGGCTTCACTTCCGGGACAGGTGGAATGAAAAACTGTTTTTT | . | TRBJ1-4 | TRBD1 | TRBV30
CASSLLASGELYEQYF | TGTGCCAGCAGCTTACTGGCTAGCGGGGAATTATACGAGCAGTACTTC | once | TRBJ2-7 | TRBD2 | TRBV7-2
CSVELAGGYNEQFF | TGCAGCGTTGAGCTAGCGGGAGGCTACAATGAGCAGTTCTTC | . | TRBJ2-1 | TRBD2 | TRBV29-1
CASNLRLPGGSYPREQFF | TGTGCCAGCAATTTACGTCTCCCCGGCGGGTCCTATCCAAGGGAGCAGTTCTTC | . | TRBJ2-1 | . | TRBV27
CSAHLDFNEQFF | TGCAGCGCGCACCTGGACTTCAATGAGCAGTTCTTC | once | TRBJ2-1 | . | TRBV29-1
CASSFPGSSYEQYF | TGTGCCAGCAGCTTCCCCGGGAGCTCCTACGAGCAGTACTTC | . | TRBJ2-7 | . | TRBV5-8
CASSVPGGTDYGYTF | TGTGCCAGCAGCGTACCTGGCGGGACAGATTATGGCTACACCTTC | . | TRBJ1-2 | . | TRBV21-1
CASSSGRTTTDTQYF | TGTGCCAGCAGCAGTGGCCGGACTACCACAGATACGCAGTATTTT | . | TRBJ2-3 | . | TRBV7-9
CASSFSGSSNTGELFF | TGCGCCAGCAGCTTTAGCGGGTCCTCGAACACCGGGGAGCTGTTTTTT | . | TRBJ2-2 | TRBD2 | TRBV5-1
CASSKRGLNTEAFF | TGTGCCAGTAGTAAAAGAGGTCTGAACACTGAAGCTTTCTTT | . | TRBJ1-1 | . | TRBV19
CSAGDRASYEQYF | TGCAGTGCTGGGGACAGGGCTTCCTACGAGCAGTACTTC | . | TRBJ2-7 | TRBD1 | TRBV20-1
CASSFIGELFF | TGTGCCAGCAGCTTCATCGGGGAGCTGTTTTTT | . | TRBJ2-2 | . | TRBV7-2
CASGQRTGNHLQPQHF | TGTGCCAGCGGCCAAAGGACAGGGAATCATCTCCAGCCCCAGCATTTT | . | TRBJ1-5 | TRBD1 | TRBV27
CATRSGRWIF | TGTGCCACCCGTAGCGGGAGGTGGATCTTC | . | TRBJ2-1 | TRBD2 | TRBV28
CASSLGLLTDTQYF | TGCGCCAGCAGCTTGGGACTCCTCACAGATACGCAGTATTTT | . | TRBJ2-3 | . | TRBV5-1
CASQQGENTEAFF | TGTGCCTCGCAACAGGGAGAGAACACTGAAGCTTTCTTT | . | TRBJ1-1 | . | TRBV10-3
CASTYPRAREQYF | TGTGCCAGCACCTACCCTAGGGCGCGCGAGCAGTACTTC | . | TRBJ2-7 | . | TRBV6-2/TRBV6-3